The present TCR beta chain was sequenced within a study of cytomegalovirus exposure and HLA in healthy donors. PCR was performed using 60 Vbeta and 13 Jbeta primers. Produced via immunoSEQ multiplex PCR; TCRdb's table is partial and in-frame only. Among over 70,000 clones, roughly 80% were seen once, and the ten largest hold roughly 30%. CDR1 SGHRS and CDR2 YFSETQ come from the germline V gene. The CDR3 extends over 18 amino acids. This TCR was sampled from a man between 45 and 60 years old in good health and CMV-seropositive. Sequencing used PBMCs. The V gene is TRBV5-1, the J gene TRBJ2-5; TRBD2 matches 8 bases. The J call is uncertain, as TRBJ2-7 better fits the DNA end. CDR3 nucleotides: TGCGCCAGCAGCCCCCTAACTAGCGGAACCCCAACGGGCTACGAGCAGTACTTC. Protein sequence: CASSPLTSGTPTGYEQYF.